Following are 20 T cell receptor delta chains from one sample sequenced in a study of gamma-delta T cells after stem cell transplantation. TCRdb repeated clone calling on the RT-PCR reads with CATT. The sample holds thousands of delta-chain clones, roughly 5.2% seen once. Sequenced sample: gamma-delta T cells. The source is a human donor. It is not recorded whose cells these are; they may come from a transplant donor.

A few counts support this clone. The amino acid sequence in TCRdb belongs to a much larger clone and departs from this DNA's translation at residue 12, likely a sequencing read error; the sequence shown is translated from the DNA. This sequence joins TRDV2 and TRDJ1; TRDD3 matches 8 bases. CDR3 length equals 17 residues. Per the germline V gene, CDR1 is GEAIGNYY and CDR2 is EKD. The ends lost 3 bases at V and 4 bases at J; junction bases unmatched: 15. CDR3 DNA: TGTGCCTGTGACCCTGTACTGGGGGCCTCGTACATCGATAAACTCATCTTT. This sequence encodes CACDPVLGASYIDKLIF.

V gene TRDV2 combines with J gene TRDJ3; 13 bases fit TRDD3. Trimming at V came to 3 bases and at J to 1 base, leaving 5 bases not matched to a gene. Per germline, CDR1 GEAIGNYY and CDR2 EKD. This CDR3 is 19 amino acids long. The CDR3 loop is CACDVLGDTQSWDTRQMFF. For the CDR3, the DNA is TGTGCCTGTGACGTACTGGGGGATACGCAGTCCTGGGACACCCGACAGATGTTTTTC.

Notes on this clone: This may arise from a read error, as a much more abundant clone is one base away. The CDR3 DNA sequence: TGTGCCTGTGACTCAATATTGGATACTGGGGGATACAGGGTCCCACCAACCGATAAACTCATCTTT. Its translation: CACDSILDTGGYRVPPTDKLIF. This chain uses TRDV2 with TRDJ1; 12 bases align to TRDD3. With V trimmed by 3 bases and J by 2 bases, 24 bases remained unmatched. The CDR3 is made up of 22 amino acids. The germline V gene encodes CDR1 GEAIGNYY and CDR2 EKD.

A note on this clone: A far larger clone differs by one base, so this is likely a read error. The rearrangement uses TRDV2 and TRDJ2, with 8 nucleotides matching TRDD3. This CDR3 region has 17 residues. Germline V lookup: CDR1 GEAIGNYY, CDR2 EKD. This CDR3 is CARDPIWGDTLTAQLFF. The CDR3, as DNA: TGTGCCCGTGACCCGATTTGGGGGGATACTTTGACAGCACAACTCTTCTTT.

This clone showed up just a few times. A read error may be the cause here, since a much bigger clone is one base away. The CDR3 here is CACDVLGGTLPYTDKLIF. CDR3 nucleotide sequence: TGTGCCTGTGATGTACTGGGGGGGACCTTGCCGTACACCGATAAACTCATCTTT. J is TRDJ1 and V is TRDV2; 8 positions match TRDD3. Germline V CDR1 and CDR2: GEAIGNYY, EKD. The CDR3 is made up of 18 amino acids. V gave up 4 bases and J gave up 0 bases; unmatched junction bases: 15.

Comments on this clone: With a much larger clone just one base away, this may be a read error. The rearrangement uses TRDV2 and TRDJ1; TRDD3 matches 7 bases. Trimming took 2 bases from V and 7 from J; bases not matched to a gene: 15. The germline V gene has CDR1 GEAIGNYY and CDR2 EKD. The CDR3 is 16 residues long. The CDR3 sequence: CACDMVSGGSRGKLIF. The CDR3 region has the DNA TGTGCCTGTGACATGGTGTCTGGGGGCTCAAGAGGTAAACTCATCTTT.

This clone is large (0.1 to 1%) within its sample. The sample carries other DNA sequences with the same CDR3. The chain is built from TRDV2 and TRDJ2, with TRDD3 as a possible D gene (6 bases). The CDR3 is made up of 18 amino acids. Looked up from germline, CDR1 is GEAIGNYY and CDR2 is EKD. V was cut by 0 bases and J by 5 bases, with 21 bases left in between. The CDR3, as DNA: TGTGCCTGTGACACCATGGATCCCCCGGGTGGGGGCACAGCACAACTCTTCTTT. Protein product: CACDTMDPPGGGTAQLFF.

Notes on this clone: This likely came from a read error, as a far larger clone is one base away. Other DNA sequences in the sample encode the same CDR3. The V gene is TRDV2, the J gene TRDJ1; 10 bases agree with TRDD3. The length of the CDR3 is 17 residues. Germline V gene lookup returns CDR1 GEAIGNYY and CDR2 EKD. The V segment lost 0 bases and the J segment 0 bases; nucleotides outside the gene matches: 6. For the CDR3, the DNA is TGTGCCTGTGACACCGTGCTAACTGGGGGATACACCGATAAACTCATCTTT. It is translated as CACDTVLTGGYTDKLIF.

This clone was found a few times. The junction and the germline gene differ at one end; a read error may be behind it. The identical CDR3 is also encoded by other nucleotide sequences in the sample. V gene TRDV1 combines with J gene TRDJ1; perhaps TRDD2 as D (7 bases). This CDR3 region has 19 residues. Germline V gene sequence: CDR1 TSWWSYY, CDR2 QGS. The DNA of the CDR3 is TGTGCCCTTGGGGAAGCAGGGGTTTCCTACGAGGGATATATCGATAAACTCATCTTT. Translated: CALGEAGVSYEGYIDKLIF.

The chain links TRDV2 to TRDJ1, with 12 positions matching TRDD3. Trimming at V came to 3 bases and at J to 0 bases, leaving 13 bases not matched to a gene. Looked up from germline, CDR1 is GEAIGNYY and CDR2 is EKD. The CDR3 extends over 19 amino acids. As DNA, the CDR3 is TGTGCCTGTGACCCTCTTCGGCTGGGGGATACGAGGGACACCGATAAACTCATCTTT. Translated: CACDPLRLGDTRDTDKLIF.

This clone appeared a few times. A read error likely explains why the TCRdb protein, taken from a much larger clone, differs from this DNA's translation at residue 3; the protein shown is translated from the DNA. V gene TRDV2 combines with J gene TRDJ2, with 13 positions matching TRDD3. Germline V gives CDR1 GEAIGNYY, CDR2 EKD. There are 17 residues in the CDR3. The CDR3 sequence is CARDTLTGGYGVAQLFF. CDR3 nucleotides: TGTGCCCGTGACACTCTTACTGGGGGATACGGGGTAGCACAACTCTTCTTT.

In this sample, this clone turned up a few times. A single base separates this from a much larger clone, so it may be a read error. Other nucleotide sequences in the sample specify the same CDR3. The chain uses TRDV2 and TRDJ1, with 13 bases matching TRDD3. This CDR3 has 19 amino acids. V gave up 2 bases and J gave up 9 bases; unmatched junction bases: 20. Germline loops: CDR1 GEAIGNYY, CDR2 EKD. The chain's CDR3 is CACDNLGPTGGYDGVELIF. In DNA form, the CDR3 reads TGTGCCTGTGACAACCTTGGTCCGACTGGGGGATACGATGGAGTTGAACTCATCTTT.

This clone qualifies as medium-sized (0.01 to 0.1%). The gene calls are TRDV1 and TRDJ1, with TRDD3 as a possible D gene (7 bases). Germline values: CDR1 TSWWSYY, CDR2 QGS. Trimming left V 3 bases short and J 4 bases short, with 24 bases between. The CDR3 spans 18 residues. In nucleotides, the CDR3 is TGTGCTCTTGGGGATGTCCTACGTATGGGATACTTCATCGATAAACTCATCTTT. Encoded protein: CALGDVLRMGYFIDKLIF.

The chain recombines TRDV2 with TRDJ3, with 10 positions matching TRDD3. V gave up 0 bases and J gave up 2 bases; unmatched junction bases: 21. Per germline, CDR1 GEAIGNYY and CDR2 EKD. The CDR3 sequence is 24 residues long. CDR3 sequence reads: CACDTAQTWGISGGSPWDTRQMFF. As DNA, the CDR3 is TGTGCCTGTGACACCGCGCAAACCTGGGGGATATCGGGCGGAAGCCCCTGGGACACCCGACAGATGTTTTTC.

This clone showed up just a few times. With a far larger clone one base away, a read error is the likely cause. Other nucleotide sequences from this sample produce the same CDR3. This chain links TRDV2 with TRDJ1, with 9 bases that match TRDD3. CDR1 is GEAIGNYY and CDR2 is EKD in the germline V gene. V gave up 3 bases and J gave up 0 bases; unmatched junction bases: 16. CDR3 length equals 19 residues. For the CDR3, the DNA is TGTGCCTGTGACTCCGTCGAGGAGCTGGGGATACGTTACACCGATAAACTCATCTTT. Protein: CACDSVEELGIRYTDKLIF.

In its sample, this clone was seen a few times. TCRdb has a much larger clone's protein, which differs at residue 10 from the translation of this DNA, likely because of a read error; what is shown is the protein translated from the DNA. This chain connects TRDV2 to TRDJ3; TRDD3 matches 7 bases. CDR1 and CDR2 from the germline V gene are GEAIGNYY and EKD. The CDR3 has 21 amino acids. Trimming took 1 base from V and 0 from J; bases not matched to a gene: 14. Here the CDR3 DNA reads TGTGCCTGTGACACTGCTCTGGGGGGACACCCAAGCTCCTGGGACACCCGACAGATGTTTTTC. Its protein product is CACDTALGGHPSSWDTRQMFF.

This clone was seen more than once but under ten times. This may stem from a read error, because a much larger clone lies one nucleotide away. The rearrangement joins TRDV2 to TRDJ1, with 11 nucleotides matching TRDD3. The CDR3 extends over 22 amino acids. Trimming cost V 0 bases and J 3 bases; bases outside gene matches: 23. Germline V gene lookup returns CDR1 GEAIGNYY and CDR2 EKD. In DNA form, the CDR3 reads TGTGCCTGTGACACCATCCAAGGTGGGGGATACGATTGTGAAGTTTCTGCCGATAAACTCATCTTT. This gives the protein CACDTIQGGGYDCEVSADKLIF.

On this clone: Since a much larger clone is just one base distant, this may be a read error. The chain employs TRDV2 and TRDJ3, with 8 bases matching TRDD3. The J segment lost 0 bases and the V segment lost 2 bases, leaving 17 bases of the junction unmatched. The CDR3 totals 22 residues. Germline V gene data show CDR1 as GEAIGNYY and CDR2 as EKD. The CDR3 loop reads CACDKVPGDISQYSWDTRQMFF. The DNA of the CDR3 is TGTGCCTGTGACAAAGTACCGGGGGATATATCCCAATACTCCTGGGACACCCGACAGATGTTTTTC.

Only a few counts were recorded for this clone. TCRdb shows a much larger clone's protein in place of this DNA's translation, and the two differ at residue 4, likely through a read error; the protein shown is translated from the DNA. This rearrangement joins TRDV2 to TRDJ1, with 13 bases matching TRDD3. Unmatched junction bases numbered 14, after V lost 5 bases and J lost 0 bases. CDR3 length: 19 amino acids. The germline gives CDR1 GEAIGNYY, CDR2 EKD. Written as DNA, the CDR3 is TGTGCCTGTGGTTACGTACTGGGGGATACGACGGTGTACACCGATAAACTCATCTTT. Protein: CACGYVLGDTTVYTDKLIF.

To note about this clone: A far larger clone is off by one base, so a read error is likely. The chain employs TRDV2 and TRDJ1; D call uncertain. The CDR3 covers 15 residues. Germline V gene data show CDR1 as GEAIGNYY and CDR2 as EKD. CDR3 in amino acids: CACDTAGRQGDKLTF. The CDR3 nucleotides read TGTGCCTGTGACACCGCCGGACGACAAGGCGATAAACTCACCTTT.